The TCR beta chain under discussion was sequenced for a study of blood T cell repertoires in COVID-19. Whole-study context: The United States, Italy and Spain were the sources of the acute and convalescent COVID-19 samples. PBMCs, B-cell-depleted T cells, or T cells provided the cDNA or gDNA that made up the material.

Authors' analysis steps: The assay estimated nucleated cells by amplifying reference gene primers. The method was immunoSEQ multiplex PCR; TCRdb's version includes in-frame clones alone and lacks a portion of them. V, J and clone size are those of that table, while D and trimming were read from the DNA. The sample yields more than 350,000 clones, roughly 90% seen once. Followed over time, Seattle patients had been enrolled while infection was active. Material for sequencing was peripheral blood. The TCR sequence derives from a woman in her thirties with COVID-19, enrolled during active disease.

Here the CDR3 DNA reads TGTGCCAGCTCACCTAAGGCGGGGCGAGGTACGCAGTATTTT. Translation: CASSPKAGRGTQYF. The chain recombines TRBV18 with TRBJ2-3; weak D call: TRBD2 (6 bases). This CDR3 spans 14 amino acids. Between the trimmed V and J ends, which lost 3 bases and 8 bases, there was a span of 15 bases. Per the germline V gene, CDR1 is KGHSH and CDR2 is LQKENI.